This T cell receptor beta chain comes out of a study of radiotherapy plus CTLA-4 blockade in lung cancer. For the study at large: About 17% of enrolled patients responded objectively, and around 30% had disease control.

The protocol was immunoSEQ multiplex PCR, while the TCRdb copy is restricted to in-frame clones and leaves out a portion. The sample yields 45,000 to 55,000 clones, 76% seen once. Trimming took off 5 bases at V and 1 base at J, with 15 bases between the two ends. This CDR3 has 16 residues. Germline V lookup: CDR1 SEHNR, CDR2 FQNEAQ (reference sequence). The count of this clone is one. Its antigen is not known. Points from the study as a whole: How blood T cell clones changed early, along with interferon-beta, reportedly forecast response best. Clones of tumor-derived TCRs expanded in blood after radiotherapy plus ipilimumab.

The source was peripheral blood, collected from a patient treated with radiotherapy plus ipilimumab. The clonotype comes from a human donor with non-small cell lung cancer who had stable disease on radiotherapy plus ipilimumab. The chain couples TRBV7-9 to TRBJ1-5; TRBD1 is a possible D gene (5 bases). The CDR3, as DNA: TGTGCCAGCAGCCAGGGAAAGGATGTGAGCAATCAGCCCCAGCATTTT. Protein: CASSQGKDVSNQPQHF.